Below are 5 T cell receptor beta chains sequenced from a single sample in a study of patients and donors after allogeneic stem cell transplantation. TCRdb passed the RT-PCR reads through MiXCR, listing each CDR3 protein once. The data contain about a million distinct CDR3 sequences, more than 15% of them singletons. Sequenced sample: blood, either unsorted or a sorted T cell fraction (not recorded which). These receptor sequences come from a human donor who was either an allogeneic HSCT recipient or a stem cell or donor lymphocyte infusion donor (not recorded which). It is not recorded whose cells these are; they may come from a transplant donor.

The chain is built from TRBV18 and TRBJ2-1; 7 bases are shared with TRBD1. Per the germline V gene, CDR1 is KGHSH and CDR2 is LQKENI. This CDR3 is 12 amino acids long. The J segment lost 9 bases and the V segment lost 4 bases, leaving 3 bases of the junction unmatched. CDR3 residues: CASSQGQVEQFF. The CDR3, as DNA: TGTGCCAGCTCACAAGGACAGGTTGAGCAGTTCTTC.

Turning to this clonotype: The junction differs from germline at one of its ends, possibly a read error. The V and J genes are TRBV18 and TRBJ2-1, with D perhaps matching TRBD2 (7 bases). Germline V lookup: CDR1 KGHSH, CDR2 LQKENI. CDR3 size: 15 residues. The CDR3 nucleotides are TGTGCCAGCTCACTGGGGGGGGGCTCCTACTATGAGCAGTTCTTC. Protein: CASSLGGGSYYEQFF.

The V gene is TRBV20-1, the J gene TRBJ1-1; 11 nucleotides line up with TRBD1. The J segment lost 7 bases and the V segment lost 3 bases, leaving 7 bases of the junction unmatched. Per the germline V gene, CDR1 is DFQATT and CDR2 is SNEGSKA (reference sequence). This CDR3 is built from 14 residues. The DNA for the CDR3 is TGCAGTGCTAGGGGGGGACAGGGGGAAGGTGAAGCTTTCTTT. Encoded protein: CSARGGQGEGEAFF.

The chain couples TRBV19 to TRBJ2-1; D unresolved. V lost 4 bases and J lost 8, with 9 bases in between. Germline V gene lookup returns CDR1 LNHDA and CDR2 SQIVND (reference sequence). The CDR3 has 12 residues. The CDR3, as DNA: TGTGCCAGTAGTACAAATAGCTATGAGCAGTTCTTC. This codes for CASSTNSYEQFF.

The chain recombines TRBV13 with TRBJ2-3, with 8 bases identical to TRBD2. With V trimmed by 5 bases and J by 0 bases, 7 bases remained unmatched. CDR3 length: 16 amino acids. Germline values: CDR1 PRHDT, CDR2 FYEKMQ (reference sequence). The CDR3 here is CASSASGGRSTDTQYF. The CDR3 nucleotides read TGTGCCAGCAGCGCCTCGGGAGGGAGAAGCACAGATACGCAGTATTTT. Looking up the rest from reference TRBV13 and TRBJ2-3 gives the full variable domain: AAGVIQSPRHLIKEKRETATLKCYPIPRHDTVYWYQQGPGQDPQFLISFYEKMQSDKGSIPDRFSAQQFSDYHSELNMSSLELGDSALYFCASSASGGRSTDTQYFGPGTRLTVL.